The 20 T cell receptor beta chains in this list originate from one sample, sequenced in a study of OX40 agonist ivuxolimab in advanced cancers. Sequencing used immunoSEQ multiplex PCR; TCRdb keeps in-frame clones, though not all of them. This table holds 60,000 or so clones, about 90% found once. Source: CD4+ or CD8+ T cells sorted from blood, taken in a trial of the OX40 agonist ivuxolimab. Receptors were obtained from an adult with an advanced solid tumor such as melanoma, head and neck, liver or kidney cancer.

This chain links TRBV5-1 with TRBJ2-7; D unresolved. The CDR3 totals 16 residues. V was pared by 4 bases and J by 1 base, with 18 bases between. Germline loops: CDR1 SGHRS, CDR2 YFSETQ. The CDR3 region has the DNA TGCGCCAGCAGCCCCTCCCTAGGTGGGGTGTCCTACGAGCAGTACTTC. Its protein is CASSPSLGGVSYEQYF. The complete variable domain, with remaining parts taken from reference TRBV5-1 and TRBJ2-7, reads KAGVTQTPRYLIKTRGQQVTLSCSPISGHRSVSWYQQTPGQGLQFLFEYFSETQRNKGNFPGRFSGRQFSNSRSEMNVSTLELGDSALYLCASSPSLGGVSYEQYFGPGTRLTVT.

This chain joins TRBV29-1 and TRBJ2-1; 10 positions agree with TRBD2. Germline V gene sequence: CDR1 SQVTM, CDR2 ANQGSEA. J was trimmed by 6 bases and V by 3 bases; bases with no gene match: 8. There are 15 residues in the CDR3. As DNA, the CDR3 is TGCAGCGTTGACCCGGGACTAGCGAAATTCAATGAGCAGTTCTTC. As protein: CSVDPGLAKFNEQFF.

About this clone: Other DNA sequences in this specimen translate into the identical CDR3. The gene calls are TRBV19 and TRBJ1-2, with 8 positions matching TRBD1. With V trimmed by 4 bases and J by 6 bases, 4 bases remained unmatched. This CDR3 region has 13 residues. Germline assignment: CDR1 LNHDA and CDR2 SQIVND (reference sequence). CDR3: CASSTTGGDGYTF. In nucleotides, the CDR3 is TGTGCCAGTAGTACTACAGGGGGAGATGGCTACACCTTC.

CDR3 sequence reads: CASSSDPGPGTNTEAFF. As DNA, the CDR3 is TGTGCCAGCAGTTCAGACCCTGGGCCGGGTACCAACACTGAAGCTTTCTTT. This chain links TRBV28 with TRBJ1-1; D gene unclear. The germline V gene encodes CDR1 MDHEN and CDR2 SYDVKM. The V end lost 4 bases, the J end lost 2 bases, and 20 bases lay between the germline ends. This CDR3 contains 17 residues.

The J gene is TRBJ2-7, the V gene TRBV5-1, with D perhaps TRBD2 (5 bases). Germline V lookup: CDR1 SGHRS, CDR2 YFSETQ. The CDR3 totals 13 residues. Trimming shortened V by 0 bases and J by 2 bases, and 6 bases separated the two germline ends. The CDR3 nucleotides read TGCGCCAGCAGCTTGGGAGGGACCTACGAGCAGTACTTC. This gives the protein CASSLGGTYEQYF.

The rearrangement uses TRBV21-1 and TRBJ1-2; no check of the table's D call, TRBD1, against the DNA was made. TRBV21-1 is labeled a pseudogene. CDR3 length equals 14 residues. CDR3 coding DNA: TGTGCCAGCAGCAAAATTCGGACAGGGTATGGCTACACCTTC. Its translation: CASSKIRTGYGYTF.

This clone has just one count. The chain links TRBV7-2 to TRBJ2-5; D possibly corresponds to TRBD2 (7 bases). This CDR3 region has 14 residues. The germline V gene encodes CDR1 SGHTA and CDR2 FQGNSA. V was shortened by 6 bases and J by 4 bases, with 15 bases between the two germline ends. The CDR3: CASSEGGAGETQYF. Here the CDR3 DNA reads TGTGCCAGCAGTGAAGGGGGGGCTGGAGAGACCCAGTACTTC.

For this clone: The junction does not match germline at one end; this may be a read error. This chain uses TRBV18 with TRBJ2-2; D gene uncertain. The CDR3 sequence is 14 residues long. Germline CDR1 KGHSH, CDR2 LQKENI. Here the CDR3 reads CASGTASNAGELFF. CDR3 DNA: TGTGCCAGCGGAACAGCTTCGAACGCCGGGGAGCTGTTTTTT.

By share, this clone ranks as medium-sized (0.01 to 0.1%). The chain carries TRBV5-4 and TRBJ1-2; the match to TRBD1 covers 7 bases. The CDR3 sequence is 14 residues long. CDR1 is SGHNT and CDR2 is YYREEE in the germline V gene (reference sequence). Trimming at V came to 1 base and at J to 2 bases, leaving 2 bases not matched to a gene. CDR3: CASSLRDRNYGYTF. CDR3 bases: TGTGCCAGCAGCTTGAGGGACAGAAACTATGGCTACACCTTC.

This chain links TRBV6-5 with TRBJ2-5, with a tentative D call TRBD1 (6 bases). Trimming cost V 5 bases and J 5 bases, with 18 bases left between them. Germline V lookup: CDR1 MNHEY, CDR2 SVGAGI. The CDR3 runs to 15 residues. The CDR3 sequence: CASSRGGDRWETQYF. The CDR3 DNA sequence: TGTGCCAGCAGTCGCGGTGGAGACAGGTGGGAGACCCAGTACTTC.

The CDR3 is CASSQSSGGTQPQHF. CDR3 in DNA: TGTGCCAGCAGCCAATCGTCAGGGGGGACTCAGCCCCAGCATTTT. This chain connects TRBV16 to TRBJ1-5; 7 nucleotides agree with TRBD1. This CDR3 has 15 residues. V was clipped by 0 bases and J by 6 bases; unmatched bases: 5. The V gene's germline CDR1 is KGHSY and CDR2 FQNENV.

V usage is TRBV5-1 and J usage is TRBJ2-6; 7 nucleotides match TRBD2. J lost 4 bases, V lost 4 bases, and 8 bases had no gene match. Germline V gives CDR1 SGHRS, CDR2 YFSETQ. The CDR3 is 16 amino acids. Written as DNA, the CDR3 is TGCGCCAGCAGCGTGAAATTACTAGCGGGGGCCAACGTCCTGACTTTC. Translating gives CASSVKLLAGANVLTF.

The chain uses TRBV4-1 and TRBJ1-1, with D possibly being TRBD1 (5 bases). Looked up from germline, CDR1 is MGHRA and CDR2 is YSYEKL. This CDR3 is 14 amino acids long. V was trimmed by 0 bases and J by 5 bases, leaving 10 bases between them. CDR3 sequence: CASSQDRDVTEAFF. Here the CDR3 DNA reads TGCGCCAGCAGCCAAGACAGGGACGTTACTGAAGCTTTCTTT.

This chain joins TRBV15 and TRBJ2-1; tentative D call: TRBD2 (6 bases). The CDR3 extends over 12 amino acids. Germline V gene data show CDR1 as LNHNV and CDR2 as YYDKDF (reference sequence). Trimming took 4 bases from V and 8 from J, leaving 9 bases between them. The CDR3 loop reads CATSIAGYEQFF. The CDR3 coding sequence is TGTGCCACCAGCATTGCGGGGTATGAGCAGTTCTTC.

This chain joins TRBV7-6 and TRBJ2-5; D is unclear. This CDR3 contains 16 residues. V lost 1 base to trimming and J lost 4 bases, with 16 bases between them. Per the germline V gene, CDR1 is SGHVS and CDR2 is FNYEAQ. CDR3 DNA sequence: TGTGCCAGCAGCTTAGGGGCAAACAGTCGTGTAGAGACCCAGTACTTC. Encoded protein: CASSLGANSRVETQYF.

The chain is built from TRBV7-8 and TRBJ2-3; 9 nucleotides agree with TRBD1. Germline-derived CDR1 and CDR2 are SGHVS and FQNEAQ. The CDR3 extends over 15 amino acids. Trimming at V came to 4 bases and at J to 4 bases, leaving 6 bases not matched to a gene. CDR3 loop: CASSSYRGQADTQYF. The CDR3 bases are TGTGCCAGCAGCTCCTACAGGGGGCAAGCAGATACGCAGTATTTT.

The genes are TRBV5-4 and TRBJ2-1; the match to TRBD2 covers 9 bases. CDR1 is SGHNT, CDR2 YYREEE, per germline (reference sequence). V shed 4 bases and J 3 bases; nucleotides not matched to a gene: 5. The length of the CDR3 is 15 residues. As DNA, the CDR3 is TGTGCCAGCAGCACCGGGACTAGCAGCTACAATGAGCAGTTCTTC. Translating it yields CASSTGTSSYNEQFF.

The chain couples TRBV11-1 to TRBJ2-7, with 8 bases lining up with TRBD2. Germline loops: CDR1 SGHAT, CDR2 FQDESV (reference sequence). This CDR3 spans 14 amino acids. Losses at the gene ends were 3 bases for V and 2 bases for J; bases not matched to a gene: 3. CDR3 coding DNA: TGTGCCAGCAGCTTCTTAGCGGGGACCTACGAGCAGTACTTC. Encoded protein: CASSFLAGTYEQYF.

This rearrangement joins TRBV10-2 to TRBJ2-7; D gene uncertain. V lost 4 bases, J lost 4 bases, and 5 bases lay in between. The CDR3 sequence is 11 residues long. The germline V gene has CDR1 WSHSY and CDR2 SAAADI. The CDR3 coding sequence is TGCGCCAGCAGTGTGGGGTACGAGCAGTACTTC. Its protein is CASSVGYEQYF.

The rearrangement links TRBV12-5 to TRBJ1-2, with 7 bases that match TRBD1. CDR1 is LGHNT and CDR2 is FRNRAP in the germline V gene. The CDR3 consists of 14 residues. After removal of 0 bases from V and 3 bases from J, the junction contained 1 base not matched to a gene. For the CDR3, the DNA is TGTGCTAGTGGTTTGGTGGGACAGTACTATGGCTACACCTTC. Its translation: CASGLVGQYYGYTF.